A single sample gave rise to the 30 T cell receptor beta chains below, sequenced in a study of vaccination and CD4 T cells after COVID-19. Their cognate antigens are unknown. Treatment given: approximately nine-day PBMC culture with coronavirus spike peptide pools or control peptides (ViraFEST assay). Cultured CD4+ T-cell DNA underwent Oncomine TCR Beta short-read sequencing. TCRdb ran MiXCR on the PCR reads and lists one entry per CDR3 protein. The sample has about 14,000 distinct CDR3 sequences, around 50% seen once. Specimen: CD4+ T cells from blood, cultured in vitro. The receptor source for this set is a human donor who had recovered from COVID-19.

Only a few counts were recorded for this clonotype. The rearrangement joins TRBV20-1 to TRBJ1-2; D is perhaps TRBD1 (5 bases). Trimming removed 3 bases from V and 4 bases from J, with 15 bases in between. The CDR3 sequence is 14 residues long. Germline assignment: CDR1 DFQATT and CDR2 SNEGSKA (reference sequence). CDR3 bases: TGCAGTGCTAGGTCTCCATGGGACGTCTATGGCTACACCTTC. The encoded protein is CSARSPWDVYGYTF.

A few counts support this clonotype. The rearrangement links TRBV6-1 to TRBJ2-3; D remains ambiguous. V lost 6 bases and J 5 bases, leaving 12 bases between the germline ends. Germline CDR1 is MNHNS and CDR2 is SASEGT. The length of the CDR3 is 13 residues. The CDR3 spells CASSLAPGDTQYF. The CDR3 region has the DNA TGTGCCAGCAGCCTCGCGCCGGGAGATACGCAGTATTTT.

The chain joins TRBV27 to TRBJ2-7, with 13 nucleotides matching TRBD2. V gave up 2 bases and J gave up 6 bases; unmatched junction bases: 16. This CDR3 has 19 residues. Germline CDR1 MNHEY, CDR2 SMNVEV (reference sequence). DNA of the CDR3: TGTGCCAGCAGTTTAGCGACAGGACTAGCGGGAGACGCCGTTAGCGAGCAGTACTTC. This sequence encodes CASSLATGLAGDAVSEQYF.

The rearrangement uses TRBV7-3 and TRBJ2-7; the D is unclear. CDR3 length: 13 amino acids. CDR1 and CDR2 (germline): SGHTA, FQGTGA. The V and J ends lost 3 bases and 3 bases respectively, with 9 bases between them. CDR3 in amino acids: CASSFDENYEQYF. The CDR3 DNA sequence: TGTGCCAGCAGCTTCGATGAAAACTACGAGCAGTACTTC.

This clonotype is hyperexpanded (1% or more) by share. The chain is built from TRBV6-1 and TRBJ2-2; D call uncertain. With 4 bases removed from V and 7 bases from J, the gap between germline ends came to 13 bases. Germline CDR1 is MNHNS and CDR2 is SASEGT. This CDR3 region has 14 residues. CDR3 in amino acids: CASSADGWGGELFF. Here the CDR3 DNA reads TGTGCCAGCAGTGCTGATGGGTGGGGCGGGGAGCTGTTTTTT.

CDR3 in DNA: TGTGCCAGCAGCCGACTAGCGGGAGGGTCCGAGACCCAGTACTTC. It translates to CASSRLAGGSETQYF. The chain recombines TRBV2 with TRBJ2-5, with 14 bases matching TRBD2. Germline V lookup: CDR1 SNHLY, CDR2 FYNNEI. This CDR3 comprises 15 residues. J was trimmed by 5 bases and V by 6 bases; bases with no gene match: 5. The whole variable domain, filled in from reference TRBV2 and TRBJ2-5, reads EPEVTQTPSHQVTQMGQEVILRCVPISNHLYFYWYRQILGQKVEFLVSFYNNEISEKSEIFDDQFSVERPDGSNFTLKIRSTKLEDSAMYFCASSRLAGGSETQYFGPGTRLLVL.

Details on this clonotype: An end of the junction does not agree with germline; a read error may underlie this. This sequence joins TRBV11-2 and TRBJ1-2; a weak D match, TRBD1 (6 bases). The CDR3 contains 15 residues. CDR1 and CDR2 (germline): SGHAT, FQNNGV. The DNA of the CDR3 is TGTGCCAGCAGTCGTGGGGGGGCGGAAAACTATGGCTACATCTTC. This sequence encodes CASSRGGAENYGYIF.

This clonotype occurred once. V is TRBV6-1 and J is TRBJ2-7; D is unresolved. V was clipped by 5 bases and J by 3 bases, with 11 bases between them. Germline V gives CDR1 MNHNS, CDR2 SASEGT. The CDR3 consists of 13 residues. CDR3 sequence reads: CASSREEFYEQYF. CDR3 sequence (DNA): TGTGCCAGCAGTCGAGAAGAATTCTACGAGCAGTACTTC.

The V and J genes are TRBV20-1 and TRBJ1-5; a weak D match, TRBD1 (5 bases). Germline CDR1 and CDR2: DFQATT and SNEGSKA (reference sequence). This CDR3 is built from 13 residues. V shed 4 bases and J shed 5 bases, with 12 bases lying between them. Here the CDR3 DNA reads TGCAGTGCTACTACAGGCCCGTATCAGCCCCAGCATTTT. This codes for CSATTGPYQPQHF.

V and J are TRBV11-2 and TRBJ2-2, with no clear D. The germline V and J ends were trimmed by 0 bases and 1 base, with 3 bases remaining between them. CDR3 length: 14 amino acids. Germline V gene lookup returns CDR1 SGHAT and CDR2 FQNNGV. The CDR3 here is CASSLDLNTGELFF. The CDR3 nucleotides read TGTGCCAGCAGCTTAGACTTGAACACCGGGGAGCTGTTTTTT.

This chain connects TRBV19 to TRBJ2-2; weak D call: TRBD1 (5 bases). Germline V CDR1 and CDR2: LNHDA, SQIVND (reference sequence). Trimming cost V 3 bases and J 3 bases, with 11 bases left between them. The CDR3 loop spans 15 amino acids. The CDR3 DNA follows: TGTGCCAGTAGTATTCGGGCAGGGTACACCGGGGAGCTGTTTTTT. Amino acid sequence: CASSIRAGYTGELFF.

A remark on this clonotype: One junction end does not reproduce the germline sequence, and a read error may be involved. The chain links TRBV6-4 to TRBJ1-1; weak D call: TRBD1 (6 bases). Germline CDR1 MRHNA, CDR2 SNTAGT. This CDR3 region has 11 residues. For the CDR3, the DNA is TGTGCCTACGATGGAAGCGGGGGGCCACCATTT. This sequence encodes CAYDGSGGPPF.

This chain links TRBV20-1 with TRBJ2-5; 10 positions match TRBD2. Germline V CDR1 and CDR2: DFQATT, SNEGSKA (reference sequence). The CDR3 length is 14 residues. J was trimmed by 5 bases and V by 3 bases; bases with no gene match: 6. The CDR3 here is CSARFLAGVETQYF. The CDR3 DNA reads TGCAGTGCTAGGTTCCTAGCGGGAGTGGAGACCCAGTACTTC.

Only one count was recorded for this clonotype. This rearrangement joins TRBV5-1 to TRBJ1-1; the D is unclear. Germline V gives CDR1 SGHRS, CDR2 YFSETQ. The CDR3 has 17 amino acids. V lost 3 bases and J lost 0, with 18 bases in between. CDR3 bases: TGCGCCAGCAGCTCGGCCATGACTCGGGAGGTGAACACTGAAGCTTTCTTT. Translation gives CASSSAMTREVNTEAFF.

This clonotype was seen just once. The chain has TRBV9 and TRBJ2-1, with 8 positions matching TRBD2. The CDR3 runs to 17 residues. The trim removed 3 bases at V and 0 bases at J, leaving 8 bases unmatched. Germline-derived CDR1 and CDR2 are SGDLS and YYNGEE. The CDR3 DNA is TGTGCCAGCAGCGGCATCTTAGCGGGGAGCTCCTACAATGAGCAGTTCTTC. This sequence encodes CASSGILAGSSYNEQFF.

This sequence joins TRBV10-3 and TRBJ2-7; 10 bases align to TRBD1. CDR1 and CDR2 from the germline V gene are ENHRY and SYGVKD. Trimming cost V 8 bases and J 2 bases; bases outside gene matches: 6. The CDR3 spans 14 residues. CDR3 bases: TGTGCCATCGGGACCGGGACAGGGGCCTACGAGCAGTACTTC. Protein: CAIGTGTGAYEQYF.

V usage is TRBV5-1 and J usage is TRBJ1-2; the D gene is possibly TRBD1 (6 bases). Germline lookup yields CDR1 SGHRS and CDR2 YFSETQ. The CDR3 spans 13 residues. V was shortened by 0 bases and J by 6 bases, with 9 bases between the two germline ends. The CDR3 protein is CASSLGQGNGYTF. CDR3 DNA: TGCGCCAGCAGCTTGGGGCAGGGGAATGGCTACACCTTC.

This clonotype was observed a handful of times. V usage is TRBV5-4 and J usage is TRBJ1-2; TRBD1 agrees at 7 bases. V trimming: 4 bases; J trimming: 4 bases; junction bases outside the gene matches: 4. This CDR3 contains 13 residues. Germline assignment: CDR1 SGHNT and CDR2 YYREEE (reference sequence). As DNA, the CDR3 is TGTGCCAGCAGCACAACAGGGGTCTATGGCTACACCTTC. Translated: CASSTTGVYGYTF.

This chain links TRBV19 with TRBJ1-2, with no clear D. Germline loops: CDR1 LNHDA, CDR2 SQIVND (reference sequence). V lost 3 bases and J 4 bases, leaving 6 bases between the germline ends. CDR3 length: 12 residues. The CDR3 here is CASSIFRYGYTF. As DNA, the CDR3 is TGTGCCAGTAGTATTTTCCGCTATGGCTACACCTTC.

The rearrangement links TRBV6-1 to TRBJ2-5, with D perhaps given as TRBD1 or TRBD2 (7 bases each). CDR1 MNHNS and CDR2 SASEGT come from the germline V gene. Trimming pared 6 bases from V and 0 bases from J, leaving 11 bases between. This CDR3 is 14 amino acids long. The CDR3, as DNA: TGTGCCAGCAGGAGCGGGACAGACCAAGAGACCCAGTACTTC. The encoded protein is CASRSGTDQETQYF.

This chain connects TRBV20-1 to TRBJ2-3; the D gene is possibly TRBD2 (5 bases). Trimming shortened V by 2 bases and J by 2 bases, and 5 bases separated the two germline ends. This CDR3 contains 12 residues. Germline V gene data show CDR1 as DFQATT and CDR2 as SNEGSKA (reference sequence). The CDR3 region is CSARRDTDTQYF. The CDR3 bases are TGCAGTGCTAGACGGGACACAGATACGCAGTATTTT.

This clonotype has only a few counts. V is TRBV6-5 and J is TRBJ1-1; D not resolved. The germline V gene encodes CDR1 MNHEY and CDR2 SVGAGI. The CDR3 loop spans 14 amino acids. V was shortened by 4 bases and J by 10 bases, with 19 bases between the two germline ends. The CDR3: CASSFPNSPFGAFF. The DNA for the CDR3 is TGTGCCAGCAGTTTTCCGAACTCGCCGTTCGGAGCTTTCTTT.

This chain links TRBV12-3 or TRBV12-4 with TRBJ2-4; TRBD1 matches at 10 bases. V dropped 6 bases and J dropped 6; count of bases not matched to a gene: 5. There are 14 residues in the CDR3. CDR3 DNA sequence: TGTGCCAGCAGCCTCGGACAGGGGGTAAACATTCAGTACTTC. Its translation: CASSLGQGVNIQYF.

CDR3 residues: CASSPRGSYNEQFF. DNA of the CDR3: TGTGCCAGCAGTCCGCGGGGCAGCTACAATGAGCAGTTCTTC. This chain uses TRBV28 with TRBJ2-1; maybe TRBD2 (6 bases). V shed 5 bases and J shed 3 bases, with 11 bases lying between them. The CDR3 is 14 residues long. CDR1 and CDR2 (germline): MDHEN, SYDVKM.

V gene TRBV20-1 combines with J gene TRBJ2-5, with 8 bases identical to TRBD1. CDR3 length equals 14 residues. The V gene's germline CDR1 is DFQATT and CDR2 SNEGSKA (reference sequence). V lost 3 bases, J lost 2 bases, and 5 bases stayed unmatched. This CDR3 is CSASGQGLQETQYF. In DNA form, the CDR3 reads TGCAGTGCTAGTGGACAGGGCCTTCAAGAGACCCAGTACTTC.

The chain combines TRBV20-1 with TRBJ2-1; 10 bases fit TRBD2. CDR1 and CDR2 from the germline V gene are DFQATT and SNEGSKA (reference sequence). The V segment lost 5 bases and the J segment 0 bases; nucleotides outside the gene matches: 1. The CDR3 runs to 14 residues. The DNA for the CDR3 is TGCAGTGCTGCTAGCGGGAGCTCCTACAATGAGCAGTTCTTC. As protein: CSAASGSSYNEQFF.

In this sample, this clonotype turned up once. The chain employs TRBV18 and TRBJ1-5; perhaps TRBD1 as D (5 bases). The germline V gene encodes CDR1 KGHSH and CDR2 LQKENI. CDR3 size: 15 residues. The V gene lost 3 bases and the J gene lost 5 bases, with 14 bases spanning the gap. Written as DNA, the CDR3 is TGTGCCAGCTCACCGCAGGTGATCAGGGATCAGCCCCAGCATTTT. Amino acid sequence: CASSPQVIRDQPQHF.

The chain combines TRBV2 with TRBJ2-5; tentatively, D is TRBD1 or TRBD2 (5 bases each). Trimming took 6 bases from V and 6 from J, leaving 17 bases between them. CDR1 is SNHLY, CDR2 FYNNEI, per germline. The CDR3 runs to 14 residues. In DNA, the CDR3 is TGTGCCAGCAGGGGGGATGAGTGGGTGCAGACCCAGTACTTC. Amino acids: CASRGDEWVQTQYF.

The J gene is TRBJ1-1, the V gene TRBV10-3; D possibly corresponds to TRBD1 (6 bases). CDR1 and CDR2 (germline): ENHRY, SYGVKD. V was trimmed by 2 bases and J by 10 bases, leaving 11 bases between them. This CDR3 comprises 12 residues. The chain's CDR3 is CAISEPGGGAFF. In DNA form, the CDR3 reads TGTGCCATCAGTGAGCCGGGGGGCGGAGCTTTCTTT.

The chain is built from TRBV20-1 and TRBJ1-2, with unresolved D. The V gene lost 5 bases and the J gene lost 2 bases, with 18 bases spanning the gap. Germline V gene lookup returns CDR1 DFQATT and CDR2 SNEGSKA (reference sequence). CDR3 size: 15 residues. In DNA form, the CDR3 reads TGCAGTGCTCGGACCGCCGCCCCCCCGAACTATGGCTACACCTTC. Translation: CSARTAAPPNYGYTF.